This T cell receptor (beta chain) was identified during a study of shared clonotypes between healthy human individuals. Study-level points and caveats: Genetic and exposure-history diversity was limited by the small donor number. Rarefaction showed sorted-subset sequencing was incomplete despite large depth. A reduction in generation probabilities was seen for non-shared clonotypes relative to those shared by all four donors.

The CDR3 has 15 amino acids. V was clipped by 6 bases and J by 2 bases, with 16 bases between them. CDR1 is MGHDK and CDR2 is SYGVNS in the germline V gene. With respect to this clone: Its specificity is unknown.

Clones were read by immunoSEQ multiplex PCR, and TCRdb kept only the in-frame ones, dropping some. The repertoire holds fewer than 400,000 clones, with around 74% as singletons. CD45RA+ naive and CD45RA-negative memory subsets were separated from CD4+ cells. This sequence originates from a man aged 25 to 40 in good health. Sequenced input: memory CD4+ T cells sorted from blood. This sample's subset: CD45RA-negative fraction. The rearrangement joins TRBV25-1 to TRBJ1-1; D perhaps matches TRBD1 (5 bases). CDR3 nucleotide sequence: TGTGCCAGCAGGAGATTGGGCGGGGCTAACACTGAAGCTTTCTTT. It translates to CASRRLGGANTEAFF.